This is a list of T cell receptor beta chains from one sample in a study of T cell responses to AZD1222 COVID-19 vaccine. TCRdb's copy holds only in-frame clones and misses some; the assay was immunoSEQ multiplex PCR. The table includes approximately 100,000 clones, over 75% detected once. The material was peripheral blood, obtained 28 days after the second AZD1222 dose. The receptors were sampled from an adult who received the AZD1222 COVID-19 vaccine. Each CDR3 is given with its conserved first and last residue. The order of the fields is J gene, D gene, clone size, V gene, CDR3 DNA, CDR3 protein. D genes are given only for firm matches. The listing skips clone size in some rows; elsewhere it reads once, few, many or a size class.

j_call: TRBJ2-7; d_call: NA; clone_size: NA; v_call: TRBV6-5; cdr3_nt: TGTGCCAGCAGTTACACAGGGCTCTACGAGCAGTACTTC; cdr3_aa: CASSYTGLYEQYF
j_call: TRBJ1-2; d_call: NA; clone_size: NA; v_call: TRBV7-9; cdr3_nt: TGTGCCAGCAGCCCCGGGAGTAACTATGGCTACACCTTC; cdr3_aa: CASSPGSNYGYTF
j_call: TRBJ2-5; d_call: NA; clone_size: NA; v_call: TRBV5-1; cdr3_nt: TGCGCCAGCAGCTTGGTCCGGGATTCAGAGACCCAGTACTTC; cdr3_aa: CASSLVRDSETQYF
j_call: TRBJ2-1; d_call: TRBD1; clone_size: NA; v_call: TRBV19; cdr3_nt: TGTGCCAGTAGTATAGGGGACAGCAGATACCGCTCCTACAATGAGCAGTTCTTC; cdr3_aa: CASSIGDSRYRSYNEQFF
j_call: TRBJ2-3; d_call: TRBD1; clone_size: NA; v_call: TRBV5-4; cdr3_nt: TGTGCCAGCAGCTTTACAGGGGGTGGCACAGATACGCAGTATTTT; cdr3_aa: CASSFTGGGTDTQYF
j_call: TRBJ2-5; d_call: NA; clone_size: few; v_call: TRBV2; cdr3_nt: TGTGCCAGCGGCGTGGGGGAGACCCAGTACTTC; cdr3_aa: CASGVGETQYF
j_call: TRBJ2-2; d_call: NA; clone_size: NA; v_call: TRBV6-4; cdr3_nt: TGTGCCAGCAGTCCACAGGGCGCCGCCGGGGAGCTGTTTTTT; cdr3_aa: CASSPQGAAGELFF
j_call: TRBJ2-1; d_call: TRBD2; clone_size: NA; v_call: TRBV4-1; cdr3_nt: TGCGCCAGCAGCCAAGAGGACGGGAGGGCCAGTGAGCAGTTCTTC; cdr3_aa: CASSQEDGRASEQFF
j_call: TRBJ1-1; d_call: NA; clone_size: NA; v_call: TRBV19; cdr3_nt: TGTGCCAGTAGTATCGAGGGGTGGAAGAACACTGAAGCTTTCTTT; cdr3_aa: CASSIEGWKNTEAFF
j_call: TRBJ1-5; d_call: NA; clone_size: once; v_call: TRBV5-5; cdr3_nt: TGTGCCAGCAGCTTGGACTATACGCTGGGGGGTCAGCCCCAGCATTTT; cdr3_aa: CASSLDYTLGGQPQHF
j_call: TRBJ2-7; d_call: TRBD2; clone_size: NA; v_call: TRBV7-3; cdr3_nt: TGTGCCAGCAACCCCTCGGGGGGGTTCTACGAGCAGTACTTC; cdr3_aa: CASNPSGGFYEQYF
j_call: TRBJ1-1; d_call: TRBD1; clone_size: NA; v_call: TRBV6-5; cdr3_nt: TGTGCCAGCAGTTACCGGCAGGGGGCTAACACTGAAGCTTTCTTT; cdr3_aa: CASSYRQGANTEAFF
j_call: TRBJ2-7; d_call: NA; clone_size: once; v_call: TRBV6-5; cdr3_nt: TGTGCCAGCAGTTCGGGCAGAACCTACGAGCAGTACTTC; cdr3_aa: CASSSGRTYEQYF
j_call: TRBJ1-2; d_call: NA; clone_size: NA; v_call: TRBV27; cdr3_nt: TGTGCCAGCAGTTTATTGGGGGGAGCGGATGGCTACACCTTC; cdr3_aa: CASSLLGGADGYTF
j_call: TRBJ2-3; d_call: TRBD1; clone_size: NA; v_call: TRBV19; cdr3_nt: TGTGCCAGTAGTATAGGGACAGGGGTCACAGATACGCAGTATTTT; cdr3_aa: CASSIGTGVTDTQYF
j_call: TRBJ1-3; d_call: NA; clone_size: NA; v_call: TRBV7-8; cdr3_nt: TGTGCCAGCAGCTCCGCGACAGCTACCTCTGGAAACACCATATATTTT; cdr3_aa: CASSSATATSGNTIYF
j_call: TRBJ1-1; d_call: NA; clone_size: NA; v_call: TRBV5-4; cdr3_nt: TGTGCCAGCACCCTTGGGGGCAGCCGACCCATGAACACTGAAGCTTTCTTT; cdr3_aa: CASTLGGSRPMNTEAFF
j_call: TRBJ1-3; d_call: NA; clone_size: once; v_call: TRBV30; cdr3_nt: TGTGCCTGGAGTGTACTGGGGACGGCCGGAAACACCATATATTTT; cdr3_aa: CAWSVLGTAGNTIYF
j_call: TRBJ2-7; d_call: NA; clone_size: NA; v_call: TRBV5-1; cdr3_nt: TGCGCCAGCAGCTCGGACCCCGAAAACTACGAGCAGTACTTC; cdr3_aa: CASSSDPENYEQYF
j_call: TRBJ1-4; d_call: NA; clone_size: NA; v_call: TRBV3-1/TRBV3-2; cdr3_nt: TGTGCCAGTTCCGGGACACCAAATGAAAAACTGTTTTTT; cdr3_aa: CASSGTPNEKLFF
j_call: TRBJ1-5; d_call: NA; clone_size: NA; v_call: TRBV21-1; cdr3_nt: TGTGCCAGCAGCCCTCCCGGGGGGCAGCCCCAGCATTTT; cdr3_aa: CASSPPGGQPQHF
j_call: TRBJ2-1; d_call: NA; clone_size: NA; v_call: TRBV4-1; cdr3_nt: TGCGCCAGCAGCCAACCCGGCTCGGGTGGTGAGCAGTTCTTC; cdr3_aa: CASSQPGSGGEQFF
j_call: TRBJ1-1; d_call: NA; clone_size: NA; v_call: TRBV7-2; cdr3_nt: TGTGCCAGCAGCTTAGGGCAGGGGAACACTGAAGCTTTCTTT; cdr3_aa: CASSLGQGNTEAFF
j_call: TRBJ2-1; d_call: NA; clone_size: NA; v_call: TRBV9; cdr3_nt: TGTGCCAGCAGCCCGGCCAGTCCCAATGAGCAGTTCTTC; cdr3_aa: CASSPASPNEQFF
j_call: TRBJ2-3; d_call: NA; clone_size: NA; v_call: TRBV7-3; cdr3_nt: TGTGCCAGCAGCTTAACGGACACTTACACAGATACGCAGTATTTT; cdr3_aa: CASSLTDTYTDTQYF
j_call: TRBJ2-7; d_call: TRBD2; clone_size: NA; v_call: TRBV5-1; cdr3_nt: TGCGCCAGCAGCCCCGGGACTACCTCCTACGAGCAGTACTTC; cdr3_aa: CASSPGTTSYEQYF
j_call: TRBJ1-4; d_call: NA; clone_size: NA; v_call: TRBV7-2; cdr3_nt: TGTGCCAGCAGCTTCGATAGGGAGGGAAAACTGTTTTTT; cdr3_aa: CASSFDREGKLFF
j_call: TRBJ1-2; d_call: TRBD1; clone_size: NA; v_call: TRBV5-6; cdr3_nt: TGTGCCAGCAGCGGGGGACAGGAGAAATCCTATGGCTACACCTTC; cdr3_aa: CASSGGQEKSYGYTF
j_call: TRBJ1-2; d_call: NA; clone_size: NA; v_call: TRBV6-2/TRBV6-3; cdr3_nt: TGTGCCAGCAGCCCAATCGAAAACTATGGCTACACCTTC; cdr3_aa: CASSPIENYGYTF
j_call: TRBJ2-7; d_call: NA; clone_size: NA; v_call: TRBV6-5; cdr3_nt: TGTGCCAGCAGTTACTCGAGTCAGGGATTCTACGAGCAGTACTTC; cdr3_aa: CASSYSSQGFYEQYF
j_call: TRBJ1-2; d_call: NA; clone_size: NA; v_call: TRBV3-1/TRBV3-2; cdr3_nt: TGTGCCAGCAGCCAAGGGGCCAGCACGGTCTATGGCTACACCTTC; cdr3_aa: CASSQGASTVYGYTF
j_call: TRBJ1-3; d_call: NA; clone_size: NA; v_call: TRBV2; cdr3_nt: TGTGCCAGCGGGATCAGGGGAGAAGTAGGAAACACCATATATTTT; cdr3_aa: CASGIRGEVGNTIYF
j_call: TRBJ2-3; d_call: NA; clone_size: NA; v_call: TRBV7-2; cdr3_nt: TGTGCCAGCAGCCCACAGGGGGAGGGGGTCGCGAATACGCAGTATTTT; cdr3_aa: CASSPQGEGVANTQYF
j_call: TRBJ2-1; d_call: TRBD1; clone_size: NA; v_call: TRBV2; cdr3_nt: TGTGCCAGCAGTGAATGGGAACAGGGGGAGAATGAGCAGTTCTTC; cdr3_aa: CASSEWEQGENEQFF
j_call: TRBJ2-5; d_call: NA; clone_size: NA; v_call: TRBV24-1; cdr3_nt: TGTGCCACCAGTGATAATACTATGTACCAAGAGACCCAGTACTTC; cdr3_aa: CATSDNTMYQETQYF
j_call: TRBJ1-4; d_call: NA; clone_size: once; v_call: TRBV9; cdr3_nt: TGTGCCAGCAGCGTCGCAGGGTGGAGTGAAAAACTGTTTTTT; cdr3_aa: CASSVAGWSEKLFF
j_call: TRBJ2-2; d_call: NA; clone_size: NA; v_call: TRBV5-6; cdr3_nt: TGTGCCAGCAGCTTGTACGGGAGTAACACCGGGGAGCTGTTTTTT; cdr3_aa: CASSLYGSNTGELFF
j_call: TRBJ2-7; d_call: TRBD2; clone_size: NA; v_call: TRBV27; cdr3_nt: TGTGCCAGCAGACTAGCTGCGGGAGCGGCGGGGGAGCAGTACTTC; cdr3_aa: CASRLAAGAAGEQYF
j_call: TRBJ2-2; d_call: TRBD2; clone_size: NA; v_call: TRBV11-3; cdr3_nt: TGTGCCAGCAGCTTAAGCGGGAGCACCACCGGGGAGCTGTTTTTT; cdr3_aa: CASSLSGSTTGELFF
j_call: TRBJ2-7; d_call: NA; clone_size: NA; v_call: TRBV10-1; cdr3_nt: TGCGCCAGCAGTGTAAAGGGCCCCTACGAGCAGTACTTC; cdr3_aa: CASSVKGPYEQYF
j_call: TRBJ1-6; d_call: NA; clone_size: NA; v_call: TRBV18; cdr3_nt: TGTGCCAGCTCACCACCCTATAATTCACCCCTCCACTTT; cdr3_aa: CASSPPYNSPLHF
j_call: TRBJ1-4; d_call: NA; clone_size: few; v_call: TRBV7-9; cdr3_nt: TGTGCCAGCAGCCCCAAACAGCGACTTAATGAAAAACTGTTTTTT; cdr3_aa: CASSPKQRLNEKLFF
j_call: TRBJ1-3; d_call: NA; clone_size: once; v_call: TRBV6-5; cdr3_nt: TGTGCCAGCAGTTACGAAAGCTCTGGAAACACCATATATTTT; cdr3_aa: CASSYESSGNTIYF
j_call: TRBJ2-7; d_call: TRBD2; clone_size: NA; v_call: TRBV4-2; cdr3_nt: TGTGCCAGCAGCCCAGATCCCACTCTAGCGGTCGCCTACGAGCAGTACTTC; cdr3_aa: CASSPDPTLAVAYEQYF
j_call: TRBJ2-1; d_call: NA; clone_size: NA; v_call: TRBV3-1/TRBV3-2; cdr3_nt: TGTGCCAGCAGCCAAGCCTCCAACAATGAGCAGTTCTTC; cdr3_aa: CASSQASNNEQFF
j_call: TRBJ1-5; d_call: TRBD1; clone_size: NA; v_call: TRBV6-5; cdr3_nt: TGTGCCAGCAGTTTCGGACAGGGGTTCAATCAGCCCCAGCATTTT; cdr3_aa: CASSFGQGFNQPQHF